The 8 T cell receptor beta chains listed next were all sequenced from one sample in a study of blood T cell repertoires in COVID-19. Assay: immunoSEQ multiplex PCR; the TCRdb copy retains only in-frame clones and omits some. The sample has more than 200,000 clones; 80% to 90% are singletons. Input material: peripheral blood. Receptors originate from a man aged 50-59 years with acute or convalescent COVID-19.

The chain uses TRBV18 and TRBJ1-2, with 9 bases matching TRBD1. The CDR3 is 16 amino acids. V was pared by 3 bases and J by 7 bases, with 12 bases of the junction left unmatched. Germline V gene lookup returns CDR1 KGHSH and CDR2 LQKENI. CDR3 DNA: TGTGCCAGCTCACCCGAATCCGGGACAGGGCTAATTGGCTACACCTTC. This codes for CASSPESGTGLIGYTF.

This chain connects TRBV19 to TRBJ1-2; D remains ambiguous. CDR3 length equals 15 residues. The germline V and J ends were trimmed by 1 base and 4 bases, with 13 bases remaining between them. Germline V CDR1 and CDR2: LNHDA, SQIVND (reference sequence). CDR3 residues: CASSIVGVGSYGYTF. The CDR3 nucleotides read TGTGCCAGTAGTATAGTCGGGGTTGGATCCTATGGCTACACCTTC.

This chain uses TRBV19 with TRBJ2-6; 7 nucleotides align to TRBD1. V lost 8 bases and J lost 4; bases outside the gene matches: 8. Germline CDR1 is LNHDA and CDR2 is SQIVND (reference sequence). This CDR3 has 15 residues. The CDR3 reads CASVRGPRGANVLTF. For the CDR3, the DNA is TGTGCCAGTGTGAGGGGGCCCCGGGGGGCCAACGTCCTGACTTTC.

This chain connects TRBV7-9 to TRBJ2-5; D is perhaps TRBD2 (6 bases). Trimming pared 8 bases from V and 5 bases from J, leaving 6 bases between. Germline V gene data show CDR1 as SEHNR and CDR2 as FQNEAQ (reference sequence). The length of the CDR3 is 10 residues. The CDR3 is CASGGETQYF. CDR3 DNA sequence: TGTGCCAGCGGGGGGGAGACCCAGTACTTC.

The chain has TRBV9 and TRBJ2-3, with 10 bases fitting TRBD1. The CDR3 loop spans 16 amino acids. J lost 0 bases, V lost 4 bases, and 5 bases had no gene match. The germline CDR1 and CDR2 sequences are SGDLS and YYNGEE. CDR3 amino acids: CASSIGQGGSTDTQYF. The CDR3 bases are TGTGCCAGCAGCATCGGACAGGGGGGAAGCACAGATACGCAGTATTTT.

The rearrangement uses TRBV7-2 and TRBJ1-6, with D uncertain. Trimming cost V 6 bases and J 0 bases, with 12 bases left between them. The CDR3 runs to 16 residues. In germline, CDR1 is SGHTA, CDR2 FQGNSA. In DNA form, the CDR3 reads TGTGCCAGCAGTTCACAGTCCGGCTCCTATAATTCACCCCTCCACTTT. Translation gives CASSSQSGSYNSPLHF. Full variable domain (missing parts from reference TRBV7-2 and TRBJ1-6): GAGVSQSPSNKVTEKGKDVELRCDPISGHTALYWYRQSLGQGLEFLIYFQGNSAPDKSGLPSDRFSAERTGGSVSTLTIQRTQQEDSAVYLCASSSQSGSYNSPLHFGNGTRLTVT.

J is TRBJ1-2 and V is TRBV30; 7 nucleotides agree with TRBD1. Looked up from germline, CDR1 is GTSNPN and CDR2 is SVGIG (reference sequence). V shed 2 bases and J 8 bases; nucleotides not matched to a gene: 8. The CDR3 sequence is 13 residues long. CDR3 residues: CAWSRDRPRGYTF. The CDR3 coding sequence is TGTGCCTGGAGTAGGGACAGACCTCGGGGCTACACCTTC.

The CDR3 region has the DNA TGCGCCAGCAGCTTGGTGGACAGACGCGATGAAAAACTGTTTTTT. This translates into CASSLVDRRDEKLFF. The V gene is TRBV5-1, the J gene TRBJ1-4; D perhaps matches TRBD1 (6 bases). Germline values: CDR1 SGHRS, CDR2 YFSETQ. Trimming took 0 bases from V and 6 from J, leaving 12 bases between them. The CDR3 consists of 15 residues.